The source of this TCR beta chain is a study of blood T cell repertoires in COVID-19. Study summary: The analysed material was cDNA or gDNA that came from T cells, B-cell-depleted T cells, or PBMCs.

Original processing methods: The authors estimated nucleated cell counts from reference gene primer amplification. Here immunoSEQ multiplex PCR was the method, and the copy in TCRdb shows in-frame clones only, minus some. V and J calls plus clone size are reproduced from that table; the DNA served to infer D and trimming. The repertoire holds 70,000 or so clones, with about 69% as singletons. This CDR3 contains 15 residues. The germline V gene has CDR1 LGHNA and CDR2 YNFKEQ. The junction had 6 bases not matched to a gene; V was cut back by 5 bases and J by 1 base. This clonotype was obtained from an older man with acute or convalescent COVID-19. The sample comprised peripheral blood. The chain links TRBV4-2 to TRBJ2-7, with 9 bases identical to TRBD1. The CDR3 DNA sequence: TGTGCCAGCAGCAGGGACAGGGAAGCTTCCTACGAGCAGTACTTC. This sequence encodes CASSRDREASYEQYF.